This T cell receptor (beta chain) is from a study of T cells in Graves' hyperthyroidism and ophthalmopathy (dated by TCRdb to the late 2010s). Regarding the complete study: Peripheral blood samples were taken at initial diagnosis, before any treatment was given. The 95 to 100 discovery patients were randomly divided into training and test sets at a 7:3 ratio. Thyroid tissue and blood T-cell repertoires from several Graves' hyperthyroidism patients were also compared in the study. To identify TCR V-J signatures that set the groups apart, the researchers used a discovery cohort of 100 or so patients, made up of 43 with Graves' ophthalmopathy and some 55 with stable Graves' hyperthyroidism. According to the paper, TCR Vbeta CDR3 sequencing was carried out on roughly 130 peripheral blood samples, which came from approximately 43 ophthalmopathy, around 74 hyperthyroidism and approximately 17 progressor patients. Whether ophthalmopathy could be predicted prospectively was tested in an independent validation cohort made up of 18 to 20 hyperthyroidism patients plus 17 patients who later progressed to ophthalmopathy. After sampling, hyperthyroidism patients received methimazole starting at 30 mg daily, and ophthalmopathy patients received high-dose intravenous methylprednisolone.

This clonotype was observed a handful of times. Its antigen is still unknown. No base qualities exist here, and no much larger clone lies one base off it. Stable Graves' hyperthyroidism was defined as the absence of progression to ophthalmopathy over 18 months of follow-up. Hyperthyroidism patients were newly diagnosed, had a disease duration of under 2 months, and were aged 18 to 65 years. The study excluded patients with uncontrolled infections, other autoimmune diseases, pregnancy or lactation. Diagnoses were established on the basis of clinical symptoms, serum thyroxine and TRAb, thyroid ultrasound, and orbital computed tomography. PBMCs were isolated from more than 8 ml of fresh peripheral blood by Ficoll-Paque density gradient centrifugation. Total RNA was extracted with Trizol reagent, and quality was checked on an Agilent 2100 Bioanalyzer. Amplification of TCR beta CDR3 regions was carried out from RNA transcripts. The TCR CDR3 was subjected to a first round of RT-PCR using the HTBI primer set and the Qiagen OneStep RT-PCR kit. The libraries were constructed in a second round of multiplex PCR and then size-selected and purified. The libraries were sequenced on an Illumina HiSeq2000 using paired-end 100 bp reads. The source study handled its data this way. SOAPnuke was used to process the raw data, removing reads that contained adapters or uncalled bases, had a mean Phred below 15, or lacked an exact match to the constant primer or identifier. COPE v1.2.5 was used to merge the high-quality paired reads, and each unique nucleotide sequence was defined as a clonotype. Clonotypes were aligned to IMGT TRBV, TRBD and TRBJ reference segments using MiTCR v1.1. The analysis included only V-J combinations with a frequency above 0.0001, which together covered around 99% of the repertoires. The TCS score was defined as the ratio of F50 (clonal expansion) to E x V (chaos), calculated using BLOSUM62-based TCRdist between CDR3 peptides within each V-J. Welch's t-statistics and random forest reduced around 550 V-J features to fewer than 15, which were used in a naive Bayes classifier (R e1071). Clones were called with MiXCR by TCRdb after fastp trimmed the public reads at Q25, and only in-frame beta chains were retained. Rows matching on CDR3 protein sequence are summarized as one entry with the most common DNA and genes. TCRdb's processing, not the study's, gives the V and J calls here. The sample table shows hundreds of thousands of distinct CDR3 sequences, and approximately 16% are seen once. Around 18% of the sample is held by the ten biggest clonotypes.

What the authors observed across the whole study: In validation, the model predicted progression to ophthalmopathy a median of approximately 6.3 months before onset, with over 60% sensitivity and about 75% specificity. Most expanded thyroid clonotypes (frequency above 0.001) were also found in blood, which suggests that blood repertoires may mirror thyroid immune responses. Sample size was not statistically predetermined, and blinding of investigators to group allocation was not performed. A 13 V-J signature model separated ophthalmopathy from stable hyperthyroidism, with about 88% sensitivity and about 81% specificity in cross-validation and 80%/75% in testing.

From its cysteine to its phenylalanine, the CDR3 spans 18 amino acids. Only the CDR3 portion is preserved as DNA: 54 bases, with reading frame beginning at the first base. Sequences SEHNR (CDR1) and FQNEAQ (CDR2) are obtained from the germline V gene (reference sequence). Trimmed from V: 3 bases; trimmed from J: 0 bases; junction bases lacking a gene match: 10. The chain is made from TRBV7-9 and TRBJ2-1; 8 middle bases align to TRBD2. Sequencing was performed on blood. The TCR originated in a woman under 30 with Graves' hyperthyroidism. Read as DNA, the sequence is TGTGCCAGCAGCTTCCTCGGACTAGCTGATAGCTCCTACAATGAGCAGTTCTTC. It translates as CASSFLGLADSSYNEQFF.